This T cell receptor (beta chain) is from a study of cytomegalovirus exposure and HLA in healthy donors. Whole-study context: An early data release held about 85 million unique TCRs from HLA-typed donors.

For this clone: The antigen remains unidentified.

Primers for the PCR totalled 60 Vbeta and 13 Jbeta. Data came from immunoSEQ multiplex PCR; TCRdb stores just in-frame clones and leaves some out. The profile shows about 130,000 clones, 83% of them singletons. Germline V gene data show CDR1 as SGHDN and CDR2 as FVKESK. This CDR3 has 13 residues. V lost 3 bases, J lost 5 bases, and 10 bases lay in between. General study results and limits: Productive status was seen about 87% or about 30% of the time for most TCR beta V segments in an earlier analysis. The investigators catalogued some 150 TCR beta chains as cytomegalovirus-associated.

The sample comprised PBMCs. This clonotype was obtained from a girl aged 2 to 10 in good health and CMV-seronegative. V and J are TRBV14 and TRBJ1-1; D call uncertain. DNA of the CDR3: TGTGCCAGCAGCCAGTATAGTTATACTGAAGCTTTCTTT. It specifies CASSQYSYTEAFF.